One and the same sample provided the 30 T cell receptor beta chains below, sequenced in a study of cytomegalovirus exposure and HLA in healthy donors. The method was immunoSEQ multiplex PCR; TCRdb's version includes in-frame clones alone and lacks a portion of them. The sample lists a few hundred thousand clones, 75% to 90% occurring once. Material: PBMCs. The receptors stem from a young woman in good health and CMV-seronegative.

CDR3 in amino acids: CSVVVSGQAPYEQYF. The CDR3 nucleotides are TGCAGCGTTGTGGTTTCCGGACAGGCCCCCTACGAGCAGTACTTC. The chain uses TRBV29-1 and TRBJ2-7; 7 bases map to TRBD1. This CDR3 contains 15 residues. The germline V gene has CDR1 SQVTM and CDR2 ANQGSEA. With V trimmed by 4 bases and J by 2 bases, 11 bases remained unmatched.

In its sample, this clone was seen a few times. The chain carries TRBV2 and TRBJ1-5; D is undetermined. CDR1 is SNHLY and CDR2 is FYNNEI in the germline V gene. The V end was cut by 4 bases, the J end by 4 bases, with 23 bases between. The CDR3 totals 18 residues. The CDR3 here is CASSGLLMGATQNQPQHF. The CDR3 bases are TGTGCCAGCAGTGGCCTGTTGATGGGCGCGACGCAAAATCAGCCCCAGCATTTT.

As regards this clone: At the DNA level, this CDR3 is encoded by other sequences in the same sample as well. CDR3 nucleotides: TGTGCCAGCAGTTTAGGACTCGCCTACGAGCAGTACTTC. This translates into CASSLGLAYEQYF. The rearrangement joins TRBV27 to TRBJ2-7, with D possibly TRBD2 on 5 matching bases. The germline gives CDR1 MNHEY, CDR2 SMNVEV (reference sequence). The CDR3 has 13 amino acids. V was pared by 2 bases and J by 2 bases, with 7 bases between.

J is TRBJ2-4 and V is TRBV19, with 10 bases lining up with TRBD2. The CDR3 is 13 amino acids. The V segment lost 8 bases and the J segment 14 bases; nucleotides outside the gene matches: 12. The germline gives CDR1 LNHDA, CDR2 SQIVND (reference sequence). The CDR3 DNA is TGTGCCAGTTCCGGGACTAGCGTATCCGCAGAGTACTTC. Translated, it gives CASSGTSVSAEYF.

The count of this clone is one. The V gene is TRBV19, the J gene TRBJ1-2; the match to TRBD1 covers 7 bases. The length of the CDR3 is 12 residues. The germline V gene encodes CDR1 LNHDA and CDR2 SQIVND (reference sequence). After removal of 11 bases from V and 7 bases from J, the junction contained 10 bases not matched to a gene. CDR3 amino acids: CASYRGGGGYTF. The CDR3 DNA reads as TGTGCCTCCTACAGGGGCGGCGGTGGCTACACCTTC.

V usage is TRBV7-8 and J usage is TRBJ2-1; the D gene is possibly TRBD2 (7 bases). The V end was cut by 5 bases, the J end by 6 bases, with 14 bases between. The CDR3 has 14 amino acids. Germline CDR1 and CDR2: SGHVS and FQNEAQ. The CDR3 DNA is TGTGCCAGCAGCCCCGGACGGGGGGCCAATGAGCAGTTCTTC. It specifies CASSPGRGANEQFF.

The chain couples TRBV9 to TRBJ1-4; 7 positions agree with TRBD1. Germline CDR1 SGDLS, CDR2 YYNGEE. V trimming: 2 bases; J trimming: 12 bases; junction bases outside the gene matches: 7. This CDR3 region has 13 residues. CDR3 nucleotides: TGTGCCAGCAGCGTTGGACAGGATGATGAACTGTTTTTT. Protein product: CASSVGQDDELFF.

This chain connects TRBV7-9 to TRBJ2-5; possibly TRBD2 for D (6 bases). The CDR3 totals 15 residues. Between the trimmed V and J ends, which lost 3 bases and 3 bases, there was a span of 14 bases. Germline assignment: CDR1 SEHNR and CDR2 FQNEAQ (reference sequence). The DNA of the CDR3 is TGTGCCAGCAGCTTGTCCCGACTAGAGAAAGAGACCCAGTACTTC. Translation: CASSLSRLEKETQYF.

The chain links TRBV4-1 to TRBJ2-7, with 10 bases matching TRBD2. Per germline, CDR1 MGHRA and CDR2 YSYEKL. The CDR3 sequence is 15 residues long. Trimming at V came to 5 bases and at J to 5 bases, leaving 9 bases not matched to a gene. The CDR3 sequence: CASSSEREGRNEQYF. The CDR3, as DNA: TGCGCCAGCAGCTCAGAGCGGGAGGGCCGAAACGAGCAGTACTTC.

The chain combines TRBV7-2 with TRBJ2-3, with D possibly matching TRBD2 (5 bases). The V gene lost 3 bases and the J gene lost 0 bases, with 10 bases spanning the gap. CDR3 length: 15 residues. CDR1 and CDR2 (germline): SGHTA, FQGNSA. CDR3 loop: CASSFVAGSTDTQYF. The DNA of the CDR3 is TGTGCCAGCAGCTTTGTTGCGGGTAGCACAGATACGCAGTATTTT.

The rearrangement uses TRBV14 and TRBJ2-3; D is possibly TRBD2 (6 bases). In germline, CDR1 is SGHDN, CDR2 FVKESK. The CDR3 extends over 14 amino acids. V was cut by 7 bases and J by 0 bases, with 11 bases left in between. Here the CDR3 DNA reads TGTGCCAGCAAGAGGGAGGACAGCACAGATACGCAGTATTTT. It specifies CASKREDSTDTQYF.

V and J are TRBV18 and TRBJ2-7; the D is unclear. Germline assignment: CDR1 KGHSH and CDR2 LQKENI. The CDR3 runs to 14 residues. Trimming left V 2 bases short and J 3 bases short, with 11 bases between. CDR3 in amino acids: CASSPGGPGYEQYF. The CDR3 nucleotides read TGTGCCAGCTCACCAGGTGGTCCAGGCTACGAGCAGTACTTC.

In its sample, this clone was seen once. V is TRBV5-1 and J is TRBJ2-2; 9 bases agree with TRBD1. The CDR3 has 16 amino acids. The V and J ends lost 0 bases and 3 bases, in that order; junction bases with no gene match: 3. The germline V gene has CDR1 SGHRS and CDR2 YFSETQ. DNA of the CDR3: TGCGCCAGCAGCTTGGTTTGGACAGGGGACACCGGGGAGCTGTTTTTT. Translated: CASSLVWTGDTGELFF.

The rearrangement uses TRBV28 and TRBJ1-5; TRBD1 agrees at 9 bases. CDR1 is MDHEN, CDR2 SYDVKM, per germline. With 6 bases clipped from V and 6 bases from J, the junction kept 6 bases outside the gene matches. This CDR3 spans 14 amino acids. The CDR3 reads CASSLRQGVQPQHF. CDR3 bases: TGTGCCAGCAGCCTCAGACAGGGGGTTCAGCCCCAGCATTTT.

V gene TRBV2 combines with J gene TRBJ2-1; 11 bases are shared with TRBD2. V gave up 8 bases and J gave up 2 bases; unmatched junction bases: 8. Germline loops: CDR1 SNHLY, CDR2 FYNNEI. The CDR3 length is 16 residues. CDR3 sequence reads: CASATSGNLPYNEQFF. CDR3 nucleotides: TGTGCCAGCGCGACTAGCGGGAACCTCCCCTACAATGAGCAGTTCTTC. The complete variable domain, with remaining parts taken from reference TRBV2 and TRBJ2-1, reads EPEVTQTPSHQVTQMGQEVILRCVPISNHLYFYWYRQILGQKVEFLVSFYNNEISEKSEIFDDQFSVERPDGSNFTLKIRSTKLEDSAMYFCASATSGNLPYNEQFFGPGTRLTVL.

The rearrangement uses TRBV5-1 and TRBJ2-7; TRBD2 aligns across 8 bases. The germline CDR1 and CDR2 sequences are SGHRS and YFSETQ. V gave up 1 base and J gave up 0 bases; unmatched junction bases: 3. CDR3 length equals 15 residues. The chain's CDR3 is CASSLTSGLSYEQYF. Written as DNA, the CDR3 is TGCGCCAGCAGCTTGACTAGCGGTCTCTCCTACGAGCAGTACTTC.

A single count supports this clone. The chain is built from TRBV6-4 and TRBJ2-2; 7 nucleotides agree with TRBD1. Unmatched junction bases numbered 15, after V lost 5 bases and J lost 6 bases. Germline V gene sequence: CDR1 MRHNA, CDR2 SNTAGT. The CDR3 has 17 amino acids. The DNA of the CDR3 is TGTGCCAGCAGTACCTCCATAGATACAGGGGATTCCGGGGAGCTGTTTTTT. This codes for CASSTSIDTGDSGELFF.

The rearrangement joins TRBV5-8 to TRBJ2-2, with TRBD2 matching 10 bases. With 3 bases clipped from V and 5 bases from J, the junction kept 4 bases outside the gene matches. The CDR3 length is 15 residues. Germline CDR1 and CDR2: SGHTS and YDEGEE. CDR3 loop: CASSYGTSETGELFF. DNA for the CDR3: TGTGCCAGCAGCTACGGGACTAGCGAAACCGGGGAGCTGTTTTTT.

The CDR3 is CASSASGSRGETQYF. As DNA, the CDR3 is TGCGCCAGCAGCGCTAGCGGGAGTCGGGGGGAGACCCAGTACTTC. This chain links TRBV5-1 with TRBJ2-5, with TRBD2 matching 10 bases. Germline assignment: CDR1 SGHRS and CDR2 YFSETQ. The J segment lost 5 bases and the V segment lost 4 bases, leaving 8 bases of the junction unmatched. The CDR3 is 15 amino acids.

V gene TRBV6-5 combines with J gene TRBJ2-7; 8 bases are shared with TRBD1. This CDR3 spans 14 amino acids. Germline assignment: CDR1 MNHEY and CDR2 SVGAGI. J lost 1 base, V lost 5 bases, and 4 bases had no gene match. CDR3 protein: CASSITGGSYEQYF. The CDR3 nucleotides are TGTGCCAGCAGTATCACAGGGGGTTCCTACGAGCAGTACTTC.

As regards this clone: Other DNA sequences within the sample encode an identical CDR3. V usage is TRBV27 and J usage is TRBJ2-7, with unresolved D. The germline gives CDR1 MNHEY, CDR2 SMNVEV (reference sequence). This CDR3 comprises 13 residues. Trimming left V 3 bases short and J 3 bases short, with 9 bases between. CDR3 sequence reads: CASSLGTSYEQYF. The CDR3 coding sequence is TGTGCCAGCAGTTTGGGCACAAGCTACGAGCAGTACTTC.

J is TRBJ2-2 and V is TRBV7-6; 15 bases agree with TRBD2. Germline V gene sequence: CDR1 SGHVS, CDR2 FNYEAQ. CDR3 length: 18 amino acids. The V segment lost 4 bases and the J segment 4 bases; nucleotides outside the gene matches: 7. The CDR3 is CASSSGLAGGTSTGELFF. DNA of the CDR3: TGTGCCAGCAGCTCCGGACTAGCGGGAGGGACTAGCACCGGGGAGCTGTTTTTT.

J is TRBJ1-4 and V is TRBV19, with D possibly being TRBD1 (5 bases). The CDR3 spans 13 residues. From germline, CDR1 is LNHDA and CDR2 SQIVND (reference sequence). Trimming removed 8 bases from V and 1 base from J, with 8 bases in between. The CDR3 region has the DNA TGTGCCAGTGCCGGGGGAACTAATGAAAAACTGTTTTTT. This sequence encodes CASAGGTNEKLFF. Combining the CDR3 with reference TRBV19 and TRBJ1-4 gives the whole variable domain DGGITQSPKYLFRKEGQNVTLSCEQNLNHDAMYWYRQDPGQGLRLIYYSQIVNDFQKGDIAEGYSVSREKKESFPLTVTSAQKNPTAFYLCASAGGTNEKLFFGSGTQLSVL.

This chain connects TRBV4-3 to TRBJ1-5; D might be TRBD1 (5 bases). The CDR3 spans 13 residues. Looked up from germline, CDR1 is LGHNA and CDR2 is YSLEER. Trimming pared 1 base from V and 5 bases from J, leaving 6 bases between. DNA for the CDR3: TGCGCCAGCAGCCAAGGGGGGGATCAGCCCCAGCATTTT. It specifies CASSQGGDQPQHF.

This chain connects TRBV28 to TRBJ1-5; 7 nucleotides line up with TRBD1. This CDR3 spans 18 amino acids. Trimming at V came to 2 bases and at J to 2 bases, leaving 12 bases not matched to a gene. Germline V gives CDR1 MDHEN, CDR2 SYDVKM. Here the CDR3 reads CASSLPSGTVRGNQPQHF. For the CDR3, the DNA is TGTGCCAGCAGTTTACCGTCAGGGACAGTCCGAGGCAATCAGCCCCAGCATTTT.

The chain links TRBV10-3 to TRBJ1-2; TRBD1 agrees at 8 bases. V dropped 2 bases and J dropped 4; count of bases not matched to a gene: 6. Germline CDR1 is ENHRY and CDR2 is SYGVKD. The CDR3 consists of 15 residues. CDR3 in amino acids: CAISEAGGDFYGYTF. DNA of the CDR3: TGTGCCATCAGTGAGGCAGGGGGCGACTTCTATGGCTACACCTTC.

J is TRBJ2-3 and V is TRBV11-3; D not certain. Trimming shortened V by 2 bases and J by 4 bases, and 7 bases separated the two germline ends. This CDR3 region has 13 residues. The germline V gene encodes CDR1 SGHNT and CDR2 YENEEA. CDR3 region: CASSLNGPDTQYF. The CDR3 DNA follows: TGTGCCAGCAGCTTAAATGGGCCAGATACGCAGTATTTT. The whole variable domain, remainder taken from reference TRBV11-3 and TRBJ2-3, is EAGVVQSPRYKIIEKKQPVAFWCNPISGHNTLYWYLQNLGQGPELLIRYENEEAVDDSQLPKDRFSAERLKGVDSTLKIQPAELGDSAVYLCASSLNGPDTQYFGPGTRLTVL.

The V call is TRBV29-1, the J call TRBJ1-1; 9 bases are a match to TRBD1. Trimming took 1 base from V and 6 from J; bases not matched to a gene: 6. CDR1 is SQVTM and CDR2 is ANQGSEA in the germline V gene. This CDR3 contains 14 residues. CDR3 coding DNA: TGCAGCGTTGAAGGACGGACAGGGGCGGCTGAAGCTTTCTTT. It specifies CSVEGRTGAAEAFF.

The V call is TRBV2, the J call TRBJ1-1; TRBD1 matches 7 bases. The V and J ends lost 7 bases and 8 bases, in that order; junction bases with no gene match: 10. The CDR3 contains 13 residues. CDR1 SNHLY and CDR2 FYNNEI come from the germline V gene. This chain's CDR3 is CASKTPGQREAFF. The CDR3 DNA reads as TGTGCCAGCAAAACTCCGGGACAGAGGGAAGCTTTCTTT.

This clone was counted between two and nine times. The chain carries TRBV7-2 and TRBJ1-2, with 10 bases that match TRBD1. J lost 5 bases, V lost 4 bases, and 13 bases had no gene match. The CDR3 is made up of 17 amino acids. CDR1 is SGHTA, CDR2 FQGNSA, per germline. The chain's CDR3 is CASSYAGTGDGGYGYTF. The CDR3 DNA follows: TGTGCCAGCAGCTACGCCGGGACAGGGGATGGAGGATATGGCTACACCTTC.